A single sample is the source of the 9 T cell receptor beta chains below, sequenced in a study of T cells in Graves' hyperthyroidism and ophthalmopathy. Amplification of TCR beta CDR3 regions was performed using RNA transcripts as template. An initial round of RT-PCR targeting the TCR CDR3 relied on the HTBI primer set. TCRdb reprocessed the multiplex PCR reads with MiXCR, giving one entry per CDR3 protein. The sample lists about 570,000 distinct CDR3 sequences, around 46% seen once, with under 20% in the top ten. The sequenced material came from peripheral blood or thyroid tissue (not recorded which). These receptors came from an adult woman with Graves' disease, either hyperthyroidism or ophthalmopathy (not recorded which).

This chain connects TRBV19 to TRBJ1-3; D is unresolved. Per germline, CDR1 LNHDA and CDR2 SQIVND (reference sequence). There are 16 residues in the CDR3. Trimming took 3 bases from V and 1 from J, leaving 13 bases between them. The CDR3 DNA is TGTGCCAGTAGTATGGCCGGGAGTCTATCTGGAAACACCATATATTTT. It yields the protein CASSMAGSLSGNTIYF.

Regarding this clonotype: Since a much larger clone is just one base distant, this may be a read error. The chain couples TRBV20-1 to TRBJ2-7; D remains ambiguous. The CDR3 contains 15 residues. CDR1 and CDR2 (germline): DFQATT, SNEGSKA (reference sequence). The CDR3 bases are TGCAGTGCTGGAGATAGGAGACTGCCGGCCTACGAGCAGTACTTC. It translates to CSAGDRRLPAYEQYF.

The sample holds many counts of this clonotype. The chain employs TRBV7-6 and TRBJ1-1; D is unclear. The germline CDR1 and CDR2 sequences are SGHVS and FNYEAQ. CDR3 size: 14 residues. V gave up 1 base and J gave up 8 bases, with 14 bases separating them. CDR3 nucleotides: TGTGCCAGCAGCTTAGAGGCCAGTGGGGTGGAAGCTTTCTTT. This gives the protein CASSLEASGVEAFF.

With respect to this clonotype: With a much larger clone just one base away, this may be a read error. This chain uses TRBV7-9 with TRBJ2-7, with D perhaps being TRBD1 or TRBD2 (6 bases each). Trimming took 0 bases from V and 4 from J, leaving 16 bases between them. The CDR3 length is 16 residues. Germline assignment: CDR1 SEHNR and CDR2 FQNEAQ (reference sequence). The CDR3: CASSLALGRGGYEQYF. CDR3 DNA: TGTGCCAGCAGCTTAGCCCTCGGCAGGGGAGGATACGAGCAGTACTTC.

V usage is TRBV28 and J usage is TRBJ2-5; the D call may be TRBD1 or TRBD2 (5 bases each). Trimming removed 5 bases from V and 5 bases from J, with 21 bases in between. Germline V gene data show CDR1 as MDHEN and CDR2 as SYDVKM. The CDR3 has 16 amino acids. CDR3 sequence: CASSPQTPPWGETQYF. The CDR3 bases are TGTGCCAGCAGTCCCCAGACACCGCCTTGGGGGGAGACCCAGTACTTC.

V is TRBV2 and J is TRBJ2-7, with D hard to call. The germline V gene encodes CDR1 SNHLY and CDR2 FYNNEI. CDR3 length: 14 residues. Trimming pared 6 bases from V and 4 bases from J, leaving 16 bases between. The DNA for the CDR3 is TGTGCCAGCAGCGCCCAGGATGGTGGGTACGAGCAGTACTTC. It encodes CASSAQDGGYEQYF.

CDR3 in amino acids: CAISEAFTSGRMTIYF. Written as DNA, the CDR3 is TGTGCCATCAGTGAGGCGTTCACTAGCGGGAGAATGACCATATATTTT. The rearrangement joins TRBV10-3 to TRBJ1-3; D remains unclear. V gave up 2 bases and J gave up 10 bases, with 21 bases separating them. Per germline, CDR1 ENHRY and CDR2 SYGVKD. This CDR3 contains 16 residues.

This clonotype was detected only a few times. The genes are TRBV10-3 and TRBJ2-5, with 7 positions matching TRBD2. Trimming removed 8 bases from V and 2 bases from J; junction bases left unmatched: 5. The CDR3 is 13 amino acids. Germline assignment: CDR1 ENHRY and CDR2 SYGVKD. CDR3 DNA sequence: TGTGCCATCTCCGGGACTACTCAAGAGACCCAGTACTTC. This gives the protein CAISGTTQETQYF.

Comment on this clonotype: At one end the junction does not follow the germline gene, possibly because of a read error. The rearrangement uses TRBV29-1 and TRBJ1-2, with no clear D. This CDR3 is built from 12 residues. The V gene's germline CDR1 is SQVTM and CDR2 ANQGSEA. DNA for the CDR3: TGTGCCTGGAGTCTCCGCCAAGGGAGCTACACCTTC. Protein sequence: CAWSLRQGSYTF.